This T cell receptor (beta chain) was sequenced in a study of blood T cell repertoires in COVID-19. Whole-study context: COVID-19 samples, acute and convalescent, were from the United States, Italy and Spain. Nucleic acid was either cDNA or gDNA, and it came from T cells, B-cell-depleted T cells, or PBMCs.

In the source study's methods: Amplification from reference gene primers served as the basis for estimated nucleated cell counts. Sequencing used immunoSEQ multiplex PCR; TCRdb keeps in-frame clones, though not all of them. That table furnishes V, J and clone size, whereas the DNA furnished D and trimming. The sample has approximately 50,000 clones, 90% seen once; the top ten hold approximately 6.2%. Germline lookup yields CDR1 SGHDT and CDR2 YYEEEE. V lost 6 bases, J lost 2 bases, and 12 bases lay in between. This CDR3 region has 14 residues. The V gene is TRBV5-6, the J gene TRBJ2-1, with a possible D match to TRBD2 (6 bases). The specimen was peripheral blood. The clonotype was recovered from a man aged 35-49 years with acute or convalescent COVID-19. The CDR3 protein is CASNELAAYNEQFF. The CDR3 DNA reads TGTGCCAGCAACGAACTAGCTGCCTACAATGAGCAGTTCTTC.